This T cell receptor beta chain comes out of a study of CD4+ T cells in melanoma. Study-level findings and limits: Reportedly, melanoma neoantigen-specific CD4+ T cells showed varied differentiation states. A reported correlation linked neoantigen-specific CD4+ T cells to CD8+, macrophage and B cell function.

The repertoire was sequenced with immunoSEQ multiplex PCR; TCRdb's copy has only in-frame clones and lacks some. Of 110,000 to 150,000 clones listed, 92% were seen once; the top ten hold 1.5% to 1.9%. Trimming at V came to 4 bases and at J to 3 bases, leaving 3 bases not matched to a gene. This CDR3 is built from 15 residues. Germline loops: CDR1 MNHEY, CDR2 SVGAGI. As to this clone: What it binds is unknown.

The clonotype was recovered from a human donor with melanoma. This chain links TRBV6-5 with TRBJ2-2; 9 bases line up with TRBD1. CDR3 DNA sequence: TGTGCCAGCAGTTTCCGGGACAGGGACACCGGGGAGCTGTTTTTT. Its protein product is CASSFRDRDTGELFF.